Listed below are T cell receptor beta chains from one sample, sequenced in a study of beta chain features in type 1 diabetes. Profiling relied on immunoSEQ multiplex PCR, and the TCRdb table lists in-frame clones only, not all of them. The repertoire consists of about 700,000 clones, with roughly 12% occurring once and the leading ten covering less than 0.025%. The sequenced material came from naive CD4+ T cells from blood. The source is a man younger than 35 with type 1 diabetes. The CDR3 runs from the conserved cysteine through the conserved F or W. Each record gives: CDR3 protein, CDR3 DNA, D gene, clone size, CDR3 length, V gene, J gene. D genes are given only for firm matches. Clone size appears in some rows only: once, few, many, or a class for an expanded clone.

CASVRGSGNTIYF	TGTGCCAGTGTGAGGGGCTCTGGAAACACCATATATTTT	NA	few	13	TRBV2	TRBJ1-3
CAISEQTGKQFF	TGTGCCATCAGTGAGCAGACGGGAAAGCAGTTCTTC	NA	few	12	TRBV10-3	TRBJ2-1
CASSVGDRATDTQYF	TGTGCCAGCAGCGTGGGGGACAGGGCCACAGATACGCAGTATTTT	TRBD1	few	15	TRBV9	TRBJ2-3
CASTDGTGRNTGELFF	TGTGCCAGCACTGACGGGACAGGGAGAAACACCGGGGAGCTGTTTTTT	TRBD1	NA	16	TRBV6-1	TRBJ2-2
CASSWGPTGNNEQFF	TGTGCCAGCAGCTGGGGGCCGACAGGTAACAATGAGCAGTTCTTC	NA	few	15	TRBV11-2	TRBJ2-1
CASSEDTGASSYEQYF	TGTGCCAGCAGTGAAGACACAGGGGCTAGCTCCTACGAGCAGTACTTC	TRBD1	few	16	TRBV2	TRBJ2-7
CASSQAGGGPGNTIYF	TGTGCCAGCAGCCAAGCTGGAGGGGGCCCTGGAAACACCATATATTTT	TRBD1	NA	16	TRBV14	TRBJ1-3
CATGEGREDEKLFF	TGTGCCACGGGCGAGGGCAGGGAGGATGAAAAACTGTTTTTT	NA	NA	14	TRBV15	TRBJ1-4
CASSSSAGMNTEAFF	TGTGCCAGCAGCTCGTCGGCAGGGATGAACACTGAAGCTTTCTTT	NA	NA	15	TRBV9	TRBJ1-1
CASSRPGQGYEQYF	TGCGCCAGCAGCCGTCCGGGACAGGGCTACGAGCAGTACTTC	TRBD1	NA	14	TRBV4-1	TRBJ2-7
CASSLRLAGGLETQYF	TGTGCCAGTAGTCTCCGACTAGCGGGGGGGCTGGAGACCCAGTACTTC	TRBD2	few	16	TRBV19	TRBJ2-5
CATQTGNEQFF	TGTGCCACTCAAACAGGGAATGAGCAGTTCTTC	NA	many	11	TRBV10-3	TRBJ2-1
CASVKYGGDEEYEQYF	TGTGCCAGCGTGAAATATGGAGGGGATGAGGAGTACGAGCAGTACTTC	NA	few	16	TRBV2	TRBJ2-7
CASRSSAGNTGELFF	TGTGCCAGCAGATCAAGCGCAGGGAACACCGGGGAGCTGTTTTTT	NA	NA	15	TRBV7-9	TRBJ2-2
CASSHPTAYEQYF	TGTGCCAGCAGCCACCCGACAGCTTACGAGCAGTACTTC	NA	NA	13	TRBV28	TRBJ2-7
CASSPSGDTQYF	TGTGCCAGCTCACCTAGTGGAGATACGCAGTATTTT	NA	NA	12	TRBV18	TRBJ2-3
CASSPGGAYEQYF	TGCGCCAGCAGCCCCGGGGGGGCCTACGAGCAGTACTTC	TRBD2	NA	13	TRBV4-1	TRBJ2-7
CASSLSGFRGYTF	TGTGCCAGCAGTTTATCCGGGTTCCGTGGCTACACCTTC	NA	NA	13	TRBV28	TRBJ1-2
CSVEDRLPEAFF	TGCAGCGTTGAAGATCGGTTACCTGAAGCTTTCTTT	NA	few	12	TRBV29-1	TRBJ1-1
CASSISAGVTKNIQYF	TGTGCCAGTAGTATCTCGGCAGGGGTGACCAAAAACATTCAGTACTTC	NA	NA	16	TRBV19	TRBJ2-4
CASRLLGENTIYF	TGTGCCAGTAGACTGCTAGGTGAAAACACCATATATTTT	NA	few	13	TRBV19	TRBJ1-3
CASSAPWDTQYF	TGTGCCAGCAGCGCCCCCTGGGATACGCAGTATTTT	NA	NA	12	TRBV7-2	TRBJ2-3
CASSSPPAGGYEQYF	TGTGCCAGCAGTTCCCCCCCTGCGGGGGGCTACGAGCAGTACTTC	TRBD2	NA	15	TRBV28	TRBJ2-7
CASSPGQGSHEQYF	TGTGCCAGCTCACCTGGGCAGGGGTCGCACGAGCAGTACTTC	NA	NA	14	TRBV18	TRBJ2-7
CASSLEGGAAYEQYF	TGTGCCAGCAGCTTAGAGGGCGGGGCCGCCTACGAGCAGTACTTC	NA	NA	15	TRBV13	TRBJ2-7
CASSGTANEKLFF	TGTGCCAGCAGCGGGACAGCTAATGAAAAACTGTTTTTT	NA	few	13	TRBV9	TRBJ1-4
CASSLATNTEAFF	TGTGCTAGCAGCTTAGCGACGAACACTGAAGCTTTCTTT	NA	few	13	TRBV7-7	TRBJ1-1
CASSSLGGGVYQPQHF	TGTGCCAGCAGCTCCCTCGGGGGGGGCGTTTATCAGCCCCAGCATTTT	NA	NA	16	TRBV5-6	TRBJ1-5
CAINSRGQVNTGELFF	TGTGCTATAAACAGTCGGGGACAGGTGAACACCGGGGAGCTGTTTTTT	TRBD1	NA	16	TRBV7-7	TRBJ2-2
CAIRISSENTEAFF	TGTGCCATCAGGATTTCGAGTGAAAACACTGAAGCTTTCTTT	NA	few	14	TRBV10-3	TRBJ1-1
CSVAGPDWNQPQHF	TGCAGCGTCGCCGGGCCGGATTGGAATCAGCCCCAGCATTTT	NA	few	14	TRBV29-1	TRBJ1-5
CASSLQTGEGGYTF	TGCGCCAGCAGCTTGCAGACAGGGGAGGGTGGCTACACCTTC	TRBD1	NA	14	TRBV5-1	TRBJ1-2
CATSSARTSPSPQGGEQYF	TGTGCCACCAGCTCGGCCCGGACATCGCCTTCCCCTCAGGGGGGGGAGCAGTACTTC	NA	few	19	TRBV5-5	TRBJ2-7
CASSPARALPETQYF	TGTGCCAGCAGTCCGGCCAGGGCCCTCCCAGAGACCCAGTACTTC	NA	few	15	TRBV28	TRBJ2-5
CASSPLAGMGTDTQYF	TGTGCCAGCAGCCCCTTAGCGGGGATGGGCACAGATACGCAGTATTTT	TRBD2	NA	16	TRBV4-2	TRBJ2-3
CTMGGEAKNIQYF	TGCACAATGGGGGGCGAGGCCAAAAACATTCAGTACTTC	NA	NA	13	TRBV30	TRBJ2-4
CASSQDSPQGAVGSNQPQHF	TGTGCCAGCAGCCAAGATTCACCGCAGGGGGCTGTAGGGAGCAATCAGCCCCAGCATTTT	TRBD1	NA	20	TRBV4-2	TRBJ1-5
CASSLGQGEGSYEQYF	TGCGCCAGCAGCCTCGGACAGGGGGAGGGATCCTACGAGCAGTACTTC	TRBD1	NA	16	TRBV5-1	TRBJ2-7
CATSRDRQNNEKLFF	TGTGCCACCAGCAGAGATCGACAGAATAATGAAAAACTGTTTTTT	NA	few	15	TRBV15	TRBJ1-4
CASSIQGTEAFF	TGTGCCAGCAGCATACAGGGCACTGAAGCTTTCTTT	NA	few	12	TRBV7-9	TRBJ1-1
CASSLTATNYGYTF	TGTGCCAGCAGCTTAACAGCTACTAACTATGGCTACACCTTC	NA	few	14	TRBV7-9	TRBJ1-2
CASSLQTGPQHF	TGTGCCAGCAGCCTACAGACCGGGCCCCAGCATTTT	NA	few	12	TRBV7-9	TRBJ1-5
CASSAGQGPHHTQYF	TGTGCCAGCAGTGCGGGACAGGGCCCCCATCATACGCAGTATTTT	TRBD1	few	15	TRBV2	TRBJ2-3
CASSEVRGNYGYTF	TGTGCCAGCAGTGAAGTTCGGGGCAACTATGGCTACACCTTC	NA	few	14	TRBV2	TRBJ1-2
CASSEGDRRGSPLHF	TGTGCCAGCAGTGAAGGGGACAGGCGGGGTTCACCCCTCCACTTT	TRBD1	few	15	TRBV2	TRBJ1-6
CSVEAGGEKLFF	TGCAGCGTTGAGGCAGGGGGTGAAAAACTGTTTTTT	TRBD1	few	12	TRBV29-1	TRBJ1-4